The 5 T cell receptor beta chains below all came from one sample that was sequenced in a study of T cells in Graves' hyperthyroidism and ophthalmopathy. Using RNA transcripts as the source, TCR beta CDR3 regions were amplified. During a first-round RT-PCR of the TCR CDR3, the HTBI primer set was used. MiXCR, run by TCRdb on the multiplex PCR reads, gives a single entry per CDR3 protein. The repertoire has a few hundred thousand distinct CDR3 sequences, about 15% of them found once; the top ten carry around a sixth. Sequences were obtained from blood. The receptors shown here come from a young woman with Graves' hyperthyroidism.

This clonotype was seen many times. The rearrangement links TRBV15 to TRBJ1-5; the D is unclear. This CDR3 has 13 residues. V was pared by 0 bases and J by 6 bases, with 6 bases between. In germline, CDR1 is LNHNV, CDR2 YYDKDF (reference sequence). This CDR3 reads CATSRDWAQPQHF. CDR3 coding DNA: TGTGCCACCAGCAGAGATTGGGCTCAGCCCCAGCATTTT. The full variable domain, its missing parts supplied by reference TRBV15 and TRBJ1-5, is DAMVIQNPRYQVTQFGKPVTLSCSQTLNHNVMYWYQQKSSQAPKLLFHYYDKDFNNEADTPDNFQSRRPNTSFCFLDIRSPGLGDTAMYLCATSRDWAQPQHFGDGTRLSIL.

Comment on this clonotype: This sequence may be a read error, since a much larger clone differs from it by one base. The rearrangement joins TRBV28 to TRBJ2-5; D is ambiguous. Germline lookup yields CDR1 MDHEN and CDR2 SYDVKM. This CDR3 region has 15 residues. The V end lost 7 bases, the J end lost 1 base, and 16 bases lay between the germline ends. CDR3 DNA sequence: TGTGCCAGCACCCCGACTGATTTTCGCCAAGAGACCCAGTACTTC. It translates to CASTPTDFRQETQYF.

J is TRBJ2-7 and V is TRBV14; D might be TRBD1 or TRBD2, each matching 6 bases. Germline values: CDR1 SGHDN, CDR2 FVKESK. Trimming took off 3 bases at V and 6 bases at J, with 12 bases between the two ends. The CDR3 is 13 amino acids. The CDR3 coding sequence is TGTGCCAGCAGCCACGTGGGGGGCTCCGAGCAGTACTTC. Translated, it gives CASSHVGGSEQYF.

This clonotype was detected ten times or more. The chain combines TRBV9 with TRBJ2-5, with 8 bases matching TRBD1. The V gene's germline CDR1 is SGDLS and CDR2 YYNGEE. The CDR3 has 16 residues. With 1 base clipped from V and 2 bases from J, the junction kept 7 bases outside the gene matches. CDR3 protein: CASSVKGDRGQETQYF. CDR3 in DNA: TGTGCCAGCAGCGTAAAAGGCGACAGGGGACAAGAGACCCAGTACTTC.

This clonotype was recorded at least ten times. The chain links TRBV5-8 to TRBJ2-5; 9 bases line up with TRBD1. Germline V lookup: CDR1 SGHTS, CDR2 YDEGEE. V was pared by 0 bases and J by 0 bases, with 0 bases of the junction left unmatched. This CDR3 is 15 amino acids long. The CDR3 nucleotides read TGTGCCAGCAGCTTGGGACAGGGGGACCAAGAGACCCAGTACTTC. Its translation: CASSLGQGDQETQYF.